These 14 T cell receptor beta chains were all obtained from the same sample, sequenced in a study of T cell repertoires in cytomegalovirus infection. MiXCR was run by TCRdb on the reads, yielding one entry per CDR3 protein. The table shows 510,000 or so distinct CDR3 sequences, with less than 30% occurring only once. Sequenced input: PBMCs. These receptors originate from a human donor in good health (CMV status not recorded). Some clones in this sample may be carry-over from other donors' samples.

The CDR3 DNA is TGTGCCAGCAGCCCCTGGACCCGGGACAATGAGCAGTTCTTC. Amino acid sequence: CASSPWTRDNEQFF. The chain is built from TRBV9 and TRBJ2-1, with D hard to call. The CDR3 is 14 residues long. The V gene lost 4 bases and the J gene lost 5 bases, with 13 bases spanning the gap. Germline V gene lookup returns CDR1 SGDLS and CDR2 YYNGEE.

This clonotype was picked up a small number of times. The V call is TRBV29-1, the J call TRBJ2-3, with TRBD1 as a possible D gene (6 bases). This CDR3 has 12 residues. Germline CDR1 reads SQVTM; CDR2 reads ANQGSEA. V lost 3 bases and J 5 bases, leaving 9 bases between the germline ends. The CDR3 sequence is CSVEGAKDTQYF. CDR3 nucleotide sequence: TGCAGCGTTGAGGGGGCTAAAGATACGCAGTATTTT.

This chain uses TRBV5-4 with TRBJ2-1; no reliable D call. V was pared by 1 base and J by 7 bases, with 9 bases between. The CDR3 covers 13 residues. From germline, CDR1 is SGHNT and CDR2 YYREEE (reference sequence). CDR3 residues: CASSLFRRNEQFF. In DNA form, the CDR3 reads TGTGCCAGCAGCTTGTTTCGGCGGAATGAGCAGTTCTTC. The full variable domain, rest sourced from reference TRBV5-4 and TRBJ2-1, is ETGVTQSPTHLIKTRGQQVTLRCSSQSGHNTVSWYQQALGQGPQFIFQYYREEENGRGNFPPRFSGLQFPNYSSELNVNALELDDSALYLCASSLFRRNEQFFGPGTRLTVL.

This clonotype was found many times. The chain carries TRBV7-2 and TRBJ2-1; the match to TRBD2 covers 11 bases. This CDR3 has 17 amino acids. CDR1 is SGHTA and CDR2 is FQGNSA in the germline V gene. V lost 5 bases, J lost 0 bases, and 6 bases stayed unmatched. CDR3 protein: CASSPDSGRGSYNEQFF. DNA of the CDR3: TGTGCCAGCAGCCCCGATAGCGGGAGGGGCTCCTACAATGAGCAGTTCTTC.

The chain has TRBV11-2 and TRBJ1-2, with D perhaps TRBD1 (5 bases). CDR1 SGHAT and CDR2 FQNNGV come from the germline V gene. The CDR3 totals 14 residues. V shed 1 base and J shed 7 bases, with 13 bases lying between them. In DNA form, the CDR3 reads TGTGCCAGCAGCTTAGGGGCGCAGGGACGTGGCTACACCTTC. Translating it yields CASSLGAQGRGYTF.

V gene TRBV6-2 or TRBV6-3 combines with J gene TRBJ2-2; D call uncertain. The CDR3 runs to 14 residues. Germline-derived CDR1 and CDR2 are MNHEY and SVGEGT. The germline V and J ends were trimmed by 4 bases and 1 base, with 7 bases remaining between them. CDR3 bases: TGTGCCAGCAGTTCAGCACAGAACACCGGGGAGCTGTTTTTT. Protein product: CASSSAQNTGELFF.

The rearrangement uses TRBV30 and TRBJ2-3; D remains ambiguous. Germline values: CDR1 GTSNPN, CDR2 SVGIG (reference sequence). This CDR3 is built from 15 residues. V dropped 0 bases and J dropped 2 bases, with 12 bases sitting between them. CDR3 amino acids: CAWSVRSSATDTQYF. The CDR3 bases are TGTGCCTGGAGTGTACGGTCGAGCGCCACAGATACGCAGTATTTT.

The sample holds many counts of this clonotype. This chain uses TRBV6-2 or TRBV6-3 with TRBJ1-1; D unresolved. Trimming left V 5 bases short and J 1 base short, with 17 bases between. Per germline, CDR1 MNHEY and CDR2 SVGEGT. This CDR3 region has 16 residues. CDR3 DNA: TGTGCCAGCAGTCCGACGGCACACCAGAAGAACACTGAAGCTTTCTTT. Translated: CASSPTAHQKNTEAFF.

In the case of this clonotype: This could be a read error, since a much larger clone is one nucleotide away. The J gene is TRBJ1-6, the V gene TRBV7-2, with 8 nucleotides matching TRBD1. The CDR3 runs 14 residues. Germline V gives CDR1 SGHTA, CDR2 FQGNSA. The CDR3 DNA is TGTGCCAGCACCCCGCCAGGGGGCAGATCACCCCCCCACTTT. Amino acid sequence: CASTPPGGRSPPHF.

This clonotype was counted only a few times. The chain employs TRBV6-2 or TRBV6-3 and TRBJ1-2, with D possibly matching TRBD1 (5 bases). From germline, CDR1 is MNHEY and CDR2 SVGEGT. The CDR3 is 13 residues long. Trimming left V 8 bases short and J 5 bases short, with 15 bases between. CDR3 nucleotide sequence: TGTGCCAGCGAACCGGGACGGTTATATGGCTACACCTTC. It specifies CASEPGRLYGYTF.

Comments on this clonotype: The germline gene is not matched at one end of the junction; a read error may be the cause. V gene TRBV4-1 combines with J gene TRBJ2-7; D ambiguous. The CDR3 spans 12 residues. Germline lookup yields CDR1 MGHRA and CDR2 YSYEKL. CDR3 amino acids: CASSQAPYEQYF. CDR3 coding DNA: TGTGCCAGCAGCCAAGCCCCATACGAGCAGTACTTC.

The DNA of the CDR3 is TGTGCCAGCAGCTTCGGTGCTACCGGACTCTCTGGAAACACCATATATTTT. Translation: CASSFGATGLSGNTIYF. The rearrangement uses TRBV7-6 and TRBJ1-3; D is uncertain. CDR1 is SGHVS and CDR2 is FNYEAQ in the germline V gene. V was trimmed by 3 bases and J by 0 bases, leaving 15 bases between them. CDR3 length equals 17 residues.

Ten or more counts support this clonotype. CDR3 nucleotides: TGTGCCAGCAGTTGGACGAGCACAGATACGCAGTATTTT. It yields the protein CASSWTSTDTQYF. The gene calls are TRBV12-3 or TRBV12-4 and TRBJ2-3, with D hard to call. Trimming removed 4 bases at V and 0 bases at J, with 5 bases between. This CDR3 spans 13 amino acids.

The gene calls are TRBV18 and TRBJ1-3; weak D call: TRBD1 (6 bases). Germline V CDR1 and CDR2: KGHSH, LQKENI. The CDR3 sequence is 16 residues long. Trimming removed 2 bases at V and 4 bases at J, with 15 bases between. DNA of the CDR3: TGTGCCAGCTCACCAAGGATTCAGGACAGAGGAAACACCATATATTTT. It translates to CASSPRIQDRGNTIYF.